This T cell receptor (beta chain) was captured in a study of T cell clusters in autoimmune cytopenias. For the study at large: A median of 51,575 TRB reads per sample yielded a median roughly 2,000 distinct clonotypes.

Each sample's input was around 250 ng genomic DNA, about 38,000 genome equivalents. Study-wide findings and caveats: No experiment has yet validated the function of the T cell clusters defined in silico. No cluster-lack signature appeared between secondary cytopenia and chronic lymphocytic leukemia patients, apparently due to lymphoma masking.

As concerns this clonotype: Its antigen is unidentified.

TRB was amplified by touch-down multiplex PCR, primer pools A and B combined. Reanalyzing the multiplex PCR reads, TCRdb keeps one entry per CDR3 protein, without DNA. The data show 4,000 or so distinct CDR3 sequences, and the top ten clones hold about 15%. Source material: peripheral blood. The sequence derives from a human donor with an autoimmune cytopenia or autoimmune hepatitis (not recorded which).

CDR3 loop: CASSEAWAGANQPQHF. The rearrangement uses TRBV6-1 and TRBJ1-5; TCRdb's assignment of TRBD1 cannot be checked, as there is no DNA. The CDR3 is 16 amino acids. The germline CDR1 and CDR2 sequences are MNHNS and SASEGT.